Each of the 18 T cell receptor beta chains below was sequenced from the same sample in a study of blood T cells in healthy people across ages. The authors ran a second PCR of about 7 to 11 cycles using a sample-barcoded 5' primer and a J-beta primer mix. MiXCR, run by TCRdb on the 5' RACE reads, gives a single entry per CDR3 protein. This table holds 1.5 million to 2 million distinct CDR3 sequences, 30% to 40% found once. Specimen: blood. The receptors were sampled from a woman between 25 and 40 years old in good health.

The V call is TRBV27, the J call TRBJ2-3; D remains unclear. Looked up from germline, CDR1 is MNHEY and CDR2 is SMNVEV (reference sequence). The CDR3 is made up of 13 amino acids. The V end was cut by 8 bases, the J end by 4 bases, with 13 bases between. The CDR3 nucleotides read TGTGCCAGCCGCCTGTGGGTAGCAGATACGCAGTATTTT. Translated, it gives CASRLWVADTQYF.

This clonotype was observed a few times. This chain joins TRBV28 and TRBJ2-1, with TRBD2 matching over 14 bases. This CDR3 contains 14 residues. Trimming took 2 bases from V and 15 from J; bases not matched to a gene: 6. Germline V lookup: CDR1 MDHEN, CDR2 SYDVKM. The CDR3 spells CASSLGTSGSPRFF. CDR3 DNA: TGTGCCAGCAGTTTAGGGACTAGCGGGAGCCCCAGGTTCTTC.

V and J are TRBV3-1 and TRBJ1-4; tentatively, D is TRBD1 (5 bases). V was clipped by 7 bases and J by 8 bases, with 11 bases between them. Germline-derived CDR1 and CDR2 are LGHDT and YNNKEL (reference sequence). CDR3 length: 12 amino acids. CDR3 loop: CASTRNREKLFF. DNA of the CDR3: TGTGCCAGCACCCGAAACAGGGAAAAACTGTTTTTT.

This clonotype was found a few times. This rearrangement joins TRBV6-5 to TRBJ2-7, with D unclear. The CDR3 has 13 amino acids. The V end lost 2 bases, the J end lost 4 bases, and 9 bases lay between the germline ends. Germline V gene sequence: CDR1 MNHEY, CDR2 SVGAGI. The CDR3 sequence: CASSYGNGYEQYF. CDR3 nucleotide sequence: TGTGCCAGCAGTTACGGGAACGGGTACGAGCAGTACTTC.

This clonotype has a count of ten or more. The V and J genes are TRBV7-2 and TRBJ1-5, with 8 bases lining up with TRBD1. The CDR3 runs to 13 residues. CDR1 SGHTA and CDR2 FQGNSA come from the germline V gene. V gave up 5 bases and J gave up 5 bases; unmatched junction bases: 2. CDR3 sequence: CASSDRGDQPQHF. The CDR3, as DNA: TGTGCCAGCAGCGACAGGGGTGATCAGCCCCAGCATTTT. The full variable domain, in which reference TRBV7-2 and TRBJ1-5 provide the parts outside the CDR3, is GAGVSQSPSNKVTEKGKDVELRCDPISGHTALYWYRQSLGQGLEFLIYFQGNSAPDKSGLPSDRFSAERTGGSVSTLTIQRTQQEDSAVYLCASSDRGDQPQHFGDGTRLSIL.

CDR3 DNA: TGTGCCAGCAGCGTGACGGGACTTTCGAACACCGGGGAGCTGTTTTTT. Translating it yields CASSVTGLSNTGELFF. The chain is built from TRBV7-9 and TRBJ2-2; tentatively, D is TRBD2 (6 bases). The CDR3 extends over 16 amino acids. The V end was cut by 5 bases, the J end by 0 bases, with 13 bases between. In germline, CDR1 is SEHNR, CDR2 FQNEAQ (reference sequence).

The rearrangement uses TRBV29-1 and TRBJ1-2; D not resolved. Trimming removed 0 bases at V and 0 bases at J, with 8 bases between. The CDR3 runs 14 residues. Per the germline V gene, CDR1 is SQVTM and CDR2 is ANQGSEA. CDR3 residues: CSVEDHEPNYGYTF. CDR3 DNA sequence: TGCAGCGTTGAAGATCACGAACCTAACTATGGCTACACCTTC.

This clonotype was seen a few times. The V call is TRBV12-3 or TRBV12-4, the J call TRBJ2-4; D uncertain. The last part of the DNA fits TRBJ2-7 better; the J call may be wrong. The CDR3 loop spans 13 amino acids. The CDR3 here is CAMLLPFFYEQYF. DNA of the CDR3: TGTGCCATGCTCTTACCTTTTTTCTACGAGCAGTACTTC.

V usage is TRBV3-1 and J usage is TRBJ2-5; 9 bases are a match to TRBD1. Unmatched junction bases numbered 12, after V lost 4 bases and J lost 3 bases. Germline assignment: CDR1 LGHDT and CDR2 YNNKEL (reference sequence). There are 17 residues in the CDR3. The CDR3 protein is CASSLPGQGIREETQYF. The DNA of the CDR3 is TGTGCCAGCAGCCTTCCGGGACAGGGAATAAGGGAAGAGACCCAGTACTTC.

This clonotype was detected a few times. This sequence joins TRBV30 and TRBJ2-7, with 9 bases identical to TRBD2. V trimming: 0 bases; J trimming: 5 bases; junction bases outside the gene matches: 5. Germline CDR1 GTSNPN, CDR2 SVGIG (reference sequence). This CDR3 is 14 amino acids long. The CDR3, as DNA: TGTGCCTGGAGTGTAGCGGGAGGCCTTAACGAGCAGTACTTC. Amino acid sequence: CAWSVAGGLNEQYF. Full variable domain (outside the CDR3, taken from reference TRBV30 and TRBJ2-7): SQTIHQWPATLVQPVGSPLSLECTVEGTSNPNLYWYRQAAGRGLQLLFYSVGIGQISSEVPQNLSASRPQDRQFILSSKKLLLSDSGFYLCAWSVAGGLNEQYFGPGTRLTVT.

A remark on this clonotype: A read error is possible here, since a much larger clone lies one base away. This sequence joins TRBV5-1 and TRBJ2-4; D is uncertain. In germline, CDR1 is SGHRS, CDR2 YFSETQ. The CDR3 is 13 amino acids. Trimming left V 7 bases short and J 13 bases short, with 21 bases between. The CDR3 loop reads CASSNLSPHGQYF. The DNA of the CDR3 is TGCGCCAGCTCCAACCTCTCTCCCCACGGGCAGTACTTC. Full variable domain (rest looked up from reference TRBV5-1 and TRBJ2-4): KAGVTQTPRYLIKTRGQQVTLSCSPISGHRSVSWYQQTPGQGLQFLFEYFSETQRNKGNFPGRFSGRQFSNSRSEMNVSTLELGDSALYLCASSNLSPHGQYFGAGTRLSVL.

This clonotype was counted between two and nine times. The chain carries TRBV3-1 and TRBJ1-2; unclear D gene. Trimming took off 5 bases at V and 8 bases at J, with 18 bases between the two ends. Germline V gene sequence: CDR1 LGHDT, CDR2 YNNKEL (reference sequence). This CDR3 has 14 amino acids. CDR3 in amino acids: CASSEQNIGRGYTF. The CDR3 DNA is TGTGCCAGCAGCGAGCAGAACATCGGAAGAGGCTACACCTTC.

Here the CDR3 DNA reads TGCAGTGCGACAGAGGGTTGGACAGGGGGTCATGAGCAGTTCTTC. Its protein product is CSATEGWTGGHEQFF. The chain has TRBV20-1 and TRBJ2-1, with 10 bases fitting TRBD1. The CDR3 extends over 15 amino acids. V lost 6 bases, J lost 8 bases, and 13 bases stayed unmatched. CDR1 and CDR2 (germline): DFQATT, SNEGSKA (reference sequence).

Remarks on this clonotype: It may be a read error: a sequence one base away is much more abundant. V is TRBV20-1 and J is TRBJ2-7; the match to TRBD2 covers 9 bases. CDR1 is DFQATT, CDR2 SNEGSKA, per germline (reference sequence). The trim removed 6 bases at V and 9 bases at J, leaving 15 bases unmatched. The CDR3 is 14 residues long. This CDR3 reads CSANLAGSIGGQYF. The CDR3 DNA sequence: TGCAGTGCGAACCTAGCGGGAAGTATTGGCGGGCAGTACTTC.

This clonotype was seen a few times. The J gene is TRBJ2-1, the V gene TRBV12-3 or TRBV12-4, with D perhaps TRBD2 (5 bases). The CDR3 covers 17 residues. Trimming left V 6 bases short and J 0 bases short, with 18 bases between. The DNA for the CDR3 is TGTGCCAGCAGACTCCGGGAAGGGTATAGCTCCTACAATGAGCAGTTCTTC. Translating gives CASRLREGYSSYNEQFF.

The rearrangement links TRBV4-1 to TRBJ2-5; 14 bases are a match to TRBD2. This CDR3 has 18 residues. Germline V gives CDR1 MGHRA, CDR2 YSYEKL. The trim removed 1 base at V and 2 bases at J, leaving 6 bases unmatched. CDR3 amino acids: CASSQGLAGGRDQETQYF. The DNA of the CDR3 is TGCGCCAGCAGCCAAGGACTAGCGGGGGGGCGGGATCAAGAGACCCAGTACTTC.

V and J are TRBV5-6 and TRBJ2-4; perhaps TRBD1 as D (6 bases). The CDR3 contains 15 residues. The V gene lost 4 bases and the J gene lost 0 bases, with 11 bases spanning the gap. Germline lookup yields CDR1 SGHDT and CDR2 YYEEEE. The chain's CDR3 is CASSRRGLAKNIQYF. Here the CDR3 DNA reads TGTGCCAGCAGCCGCAGGGGTCTAGCCAAAAACATTCAGTACTTC.

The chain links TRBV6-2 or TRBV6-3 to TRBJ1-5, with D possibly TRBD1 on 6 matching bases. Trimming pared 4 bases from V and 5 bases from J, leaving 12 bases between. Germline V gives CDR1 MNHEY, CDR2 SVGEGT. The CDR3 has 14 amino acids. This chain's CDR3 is CASSSQGPDQPQHF. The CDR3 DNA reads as TGTGCCAGCAGTTCACAGGGACCAGATCAGCCCCAGCATTTT.